This TCR beta chain originates from a study of graft-versus-host responses after intestinal transplantation. In the study overall: All recipients got anti-thymocyte globulin induction, then tacrolimus and steroids for around three years. General observations from the study: The study found high graft-versus-host to host-versus-graft clonal ratios in allografts of patients with graft-donor T cell macrochimerism. Early post-transplant declines in HvG were associated with peak levels of circulating GvH clones.

Notes on this clone: What it binds is unknown.

Sequencing used immunoSEQ multiplex PCR; TCRdb keeps in-frame clones, though not all of them. The sample yields over 100,000 clones, approximately 95% seen once. V was pared by 0 bases and J by 5 bases, with 11 bases between. The CDR3 extends over 15 amino acids. Germline V CDR1 and CDR2: MNHEY, SMNVEV (reference sequence). The V call is TRBV27, the J call TRBJ2-1; D is ambiguous. This clonotype was sampled from a human donor who received an intestinal transplant. The source was unstimulated CD8+ T cells sorted from spleen or lymph node cells, collected before intestinal transplant. The CDR3 coding sequence is TGTGCCAGCAGTTTATCGAAAACCTACCACAATGAGCAGTTCTTC. Translation: CASSLSKTYHNEQFF.